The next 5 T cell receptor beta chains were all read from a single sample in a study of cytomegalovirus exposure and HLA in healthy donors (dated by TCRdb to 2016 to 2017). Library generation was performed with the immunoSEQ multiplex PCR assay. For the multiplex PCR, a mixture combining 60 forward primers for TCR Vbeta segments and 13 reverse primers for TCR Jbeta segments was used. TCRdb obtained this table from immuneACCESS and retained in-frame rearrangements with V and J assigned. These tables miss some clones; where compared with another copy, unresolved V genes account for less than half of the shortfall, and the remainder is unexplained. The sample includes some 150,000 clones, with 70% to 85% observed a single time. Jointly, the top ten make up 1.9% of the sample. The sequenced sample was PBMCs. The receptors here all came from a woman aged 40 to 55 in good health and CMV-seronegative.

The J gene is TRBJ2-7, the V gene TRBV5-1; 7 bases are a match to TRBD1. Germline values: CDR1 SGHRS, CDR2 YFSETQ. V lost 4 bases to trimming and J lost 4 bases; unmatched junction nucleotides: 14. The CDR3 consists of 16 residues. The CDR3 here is CASSLGQSASKYEQYF. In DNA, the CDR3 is TGCGCCAGCAGCCTGGGACAGAGTGCATCGAAGTACGAGCAGTACTTC.

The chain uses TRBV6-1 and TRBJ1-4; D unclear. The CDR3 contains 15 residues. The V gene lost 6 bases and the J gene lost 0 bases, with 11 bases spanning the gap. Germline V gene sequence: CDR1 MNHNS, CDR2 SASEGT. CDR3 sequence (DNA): TGTGCCAGCAGGAGCGGGTTTGCAACTAATGAAAAACTGTTTTTT. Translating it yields CASRSGFATNEKLFF.

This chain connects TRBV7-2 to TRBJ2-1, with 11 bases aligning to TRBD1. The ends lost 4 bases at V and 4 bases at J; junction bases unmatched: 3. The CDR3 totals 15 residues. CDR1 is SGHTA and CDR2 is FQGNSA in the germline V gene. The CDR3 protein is CASSSGTGGYNEQFF. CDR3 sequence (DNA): TGTGCCAGCAGCTCCGGGACAGGGGGATACAATGAGCAGTTCTTC.

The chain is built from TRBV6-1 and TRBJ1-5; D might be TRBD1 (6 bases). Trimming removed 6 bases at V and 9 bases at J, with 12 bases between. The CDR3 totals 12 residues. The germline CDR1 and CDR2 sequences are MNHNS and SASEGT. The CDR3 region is CASREQGGPQHF. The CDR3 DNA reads TGTGCCAGCAGGGAACAGGGTGGGCCCCAGCATTTT.

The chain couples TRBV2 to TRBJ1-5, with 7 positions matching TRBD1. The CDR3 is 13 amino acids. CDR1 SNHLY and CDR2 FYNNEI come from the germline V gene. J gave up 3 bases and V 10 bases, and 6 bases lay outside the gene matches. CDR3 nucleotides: TGTGCCACCCAGGGACAGTACAATCAGCCCCAGCATTTT. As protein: CATQGQYNQPQHF.